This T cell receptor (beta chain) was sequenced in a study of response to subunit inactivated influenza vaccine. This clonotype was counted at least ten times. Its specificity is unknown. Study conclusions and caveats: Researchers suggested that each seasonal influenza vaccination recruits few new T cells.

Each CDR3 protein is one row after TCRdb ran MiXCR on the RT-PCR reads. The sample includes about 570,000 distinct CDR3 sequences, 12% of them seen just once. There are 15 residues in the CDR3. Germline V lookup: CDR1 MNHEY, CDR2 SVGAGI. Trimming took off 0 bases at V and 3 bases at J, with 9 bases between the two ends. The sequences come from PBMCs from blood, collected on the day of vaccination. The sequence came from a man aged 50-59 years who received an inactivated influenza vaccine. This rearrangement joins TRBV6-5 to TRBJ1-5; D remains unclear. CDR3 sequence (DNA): TGTGCCAGCAGTTACTCTACGGTGAACAATCAGCCCCAGCATTTT. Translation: CASSYSTVNNQPQHF.